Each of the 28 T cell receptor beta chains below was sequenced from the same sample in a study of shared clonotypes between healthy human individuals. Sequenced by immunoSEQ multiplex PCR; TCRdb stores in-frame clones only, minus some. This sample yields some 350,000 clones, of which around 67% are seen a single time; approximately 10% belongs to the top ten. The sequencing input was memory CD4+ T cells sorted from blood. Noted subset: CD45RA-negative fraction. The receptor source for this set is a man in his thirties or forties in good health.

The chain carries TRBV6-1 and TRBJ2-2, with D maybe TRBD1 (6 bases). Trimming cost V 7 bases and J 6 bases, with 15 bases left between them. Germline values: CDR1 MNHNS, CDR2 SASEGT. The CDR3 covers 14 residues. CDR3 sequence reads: CASIHRVNAGELFF. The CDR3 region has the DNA TGTGCCAGCATTCACAGGGTGAATGCCGGGGAGCTGTTTTTT.

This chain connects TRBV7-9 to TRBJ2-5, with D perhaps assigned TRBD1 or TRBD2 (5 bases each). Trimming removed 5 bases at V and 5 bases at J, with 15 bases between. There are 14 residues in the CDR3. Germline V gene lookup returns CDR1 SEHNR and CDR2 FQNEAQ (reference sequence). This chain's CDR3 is CASSAIRWGETQYF. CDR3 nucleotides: TGTGCCAGCAGCGCTATCAGGTGGGGGGAGACCCAGTACTTC.

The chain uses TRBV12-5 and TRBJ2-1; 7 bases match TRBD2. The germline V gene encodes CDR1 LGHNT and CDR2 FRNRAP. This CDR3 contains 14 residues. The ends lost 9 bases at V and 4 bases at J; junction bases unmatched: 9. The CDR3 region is CARETSPWYNEQFF. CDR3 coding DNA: TGTGCTAGAGAGACTAGCCCCTGGTACAATGAGCAGTTCTTC.

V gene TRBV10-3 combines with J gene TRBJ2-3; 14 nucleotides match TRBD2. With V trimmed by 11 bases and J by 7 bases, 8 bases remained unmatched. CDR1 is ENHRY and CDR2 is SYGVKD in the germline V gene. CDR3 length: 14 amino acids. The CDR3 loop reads CASKGLAGEYTQYF. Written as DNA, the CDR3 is TGTGCCTCAAAGGGACTAGCGGGAGAATATACGCAGTATTTT.

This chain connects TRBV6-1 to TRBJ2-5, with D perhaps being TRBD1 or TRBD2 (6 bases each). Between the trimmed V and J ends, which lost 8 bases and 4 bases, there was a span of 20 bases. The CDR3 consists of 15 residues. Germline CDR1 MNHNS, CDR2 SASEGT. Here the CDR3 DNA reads TGTGCCAGCCTAGATATAACGGGGGCGAGAGAGACCCAGTACTTC. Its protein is CASLDITGARETQYF.

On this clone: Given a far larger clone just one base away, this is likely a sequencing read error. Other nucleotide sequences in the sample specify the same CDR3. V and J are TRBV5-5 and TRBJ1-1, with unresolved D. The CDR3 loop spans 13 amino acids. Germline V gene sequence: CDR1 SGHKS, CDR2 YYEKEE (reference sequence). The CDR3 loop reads CASSLPVSSEAFF. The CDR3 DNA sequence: TGTGCTAGCAGCCTCCCGGTATCTTCTGAAGCTTTCTTT.

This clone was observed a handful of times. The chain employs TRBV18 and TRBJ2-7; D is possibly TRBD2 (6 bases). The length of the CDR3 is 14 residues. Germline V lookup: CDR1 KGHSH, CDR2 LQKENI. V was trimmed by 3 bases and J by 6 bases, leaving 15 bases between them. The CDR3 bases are TGTGCCAGCTCACCCCCCAGCGTCGGGGGCGAGCAGTACTTC. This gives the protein CASSPPSVGGEQYF.

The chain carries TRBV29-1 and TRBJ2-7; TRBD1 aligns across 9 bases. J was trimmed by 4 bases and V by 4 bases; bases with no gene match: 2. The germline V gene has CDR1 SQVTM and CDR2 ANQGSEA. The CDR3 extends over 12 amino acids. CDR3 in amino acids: CSVGDRVYEQYF. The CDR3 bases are TGCAGCGTTGGGGACAGGGTTTACGAGCAGTACTTC.

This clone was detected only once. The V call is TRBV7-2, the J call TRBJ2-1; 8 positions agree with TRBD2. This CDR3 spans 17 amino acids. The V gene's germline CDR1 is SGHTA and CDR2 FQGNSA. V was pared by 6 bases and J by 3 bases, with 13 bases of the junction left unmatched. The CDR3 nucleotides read TGTGCCAGCAGGCGGGGGGCCACTAGCGGATACTACAATGAGCAGTTCTTC. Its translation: CASRRGATSGYYNEQFF.

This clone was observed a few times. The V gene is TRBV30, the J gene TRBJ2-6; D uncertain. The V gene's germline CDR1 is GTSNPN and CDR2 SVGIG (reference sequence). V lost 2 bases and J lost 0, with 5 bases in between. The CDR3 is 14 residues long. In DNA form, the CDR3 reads TGTGCCTGGAGTTTCACCTCTGGGGCCAACGTCCTGACTTTC. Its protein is CAWSFTSGANVLTF.

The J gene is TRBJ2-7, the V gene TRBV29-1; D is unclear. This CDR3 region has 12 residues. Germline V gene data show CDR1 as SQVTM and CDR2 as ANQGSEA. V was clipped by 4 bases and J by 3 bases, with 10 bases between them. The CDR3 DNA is TGCAGCGTTGTTAAGGGATTCTACGAGCAGTACTTC. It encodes CSVVKGFYEQYF.

CDR3 sequence reads: CASSQEARRTEAFF. CDR3 nucleotides: TGTGCCAGCAGCCAAGAGGCGAGGAGGACTGAAGCTTTCTTT. The chain is built from TRBV5-6 and TRBJ1-1; no reliable D call. Trimming removed 4 bases from V and 5 bases from J, with 15 bases in between. From germline, CDR1 is SGHDT and CDR2 YYEEEE. This CDR3 is built from 14 residues.

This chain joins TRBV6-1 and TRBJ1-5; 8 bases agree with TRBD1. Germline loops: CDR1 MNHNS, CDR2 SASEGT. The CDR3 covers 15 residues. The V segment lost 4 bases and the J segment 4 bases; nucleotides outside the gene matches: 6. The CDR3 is CASSASGTGNQPQHF. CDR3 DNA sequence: TGTGCCAGCAGTGCCTCCGGGACAGGTAATCAGCCCCAGCATTTT.

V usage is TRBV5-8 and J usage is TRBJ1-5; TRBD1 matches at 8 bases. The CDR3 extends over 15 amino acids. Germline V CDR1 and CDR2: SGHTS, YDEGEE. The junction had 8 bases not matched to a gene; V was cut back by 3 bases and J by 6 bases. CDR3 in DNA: TGTGCCAGCAGCTCCCTGACAGGGGAGTTTCAGCCCCAGCATTTT. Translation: CASSSLTGEFQPQHF.

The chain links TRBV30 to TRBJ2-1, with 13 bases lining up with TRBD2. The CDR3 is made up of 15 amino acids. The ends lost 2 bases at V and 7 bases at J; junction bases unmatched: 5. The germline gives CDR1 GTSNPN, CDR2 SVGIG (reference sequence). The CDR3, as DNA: TGTGCCTGGAGTACAGGACTAGCGGGAGTGAATGAGCAGTTCTTC. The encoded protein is CAWSTGLAGVNEQFF.

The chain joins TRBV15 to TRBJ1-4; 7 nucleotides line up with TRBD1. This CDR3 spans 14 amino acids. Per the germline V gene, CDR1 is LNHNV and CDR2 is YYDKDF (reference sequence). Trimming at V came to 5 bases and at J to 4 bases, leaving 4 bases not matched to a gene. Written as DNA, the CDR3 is TGTGCCACCAGCCCGGGACAGAATAATGAAAAACTGTTTTTT. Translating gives CATSPGQNNEKLFF.

Written as DNA, the CDR3 is TGTGCCAGCAGCCCACGGACAGGGGTAGCGGGCTACACCTTC. Protein product: CASSPRTGVAGYTF. This rearrangement joins TRBV7-2 to TRBJ1-2; TRBD1 agrees at 9 bases. Germline V gives CDR1 SGHTA, CDR2 FQGNSA. CDR3 length: 14 residues. V lost 5 bases to trimming and J lost 8 bases; unmatched junction nucleotides: 9. The whole variable domain, remainder taken from reference TRBV7-2 and TRBJ1-2, is GAGVSQSPSNKVTEKGKDVELRCDPISGHTALYWYRQSLGQGLEFLIYFQGNSAPDKSGLPSDRFSAERTGGSVSTLTIQRTQQEDSAVYLCASSPRTGVAGYTFGSGTRLTVV.

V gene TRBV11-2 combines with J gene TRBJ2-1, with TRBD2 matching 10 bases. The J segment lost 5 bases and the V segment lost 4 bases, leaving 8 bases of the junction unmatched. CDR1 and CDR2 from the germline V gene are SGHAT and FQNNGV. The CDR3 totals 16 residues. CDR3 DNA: TGTGCCAGCAGCTCATTAGGGACTAGCGTGAACAATGAGCAGTTCTTC. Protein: CASSSLGTSVNNEQFF.

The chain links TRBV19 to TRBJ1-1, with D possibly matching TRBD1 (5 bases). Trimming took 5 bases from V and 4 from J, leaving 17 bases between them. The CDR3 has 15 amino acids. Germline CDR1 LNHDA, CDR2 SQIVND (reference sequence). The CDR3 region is CASSRLQGLGTEAFF. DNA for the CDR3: TGTGCCAGTAGTCGCTTGCAGGGATTGGGCACTGAAGCTTTCTTT.

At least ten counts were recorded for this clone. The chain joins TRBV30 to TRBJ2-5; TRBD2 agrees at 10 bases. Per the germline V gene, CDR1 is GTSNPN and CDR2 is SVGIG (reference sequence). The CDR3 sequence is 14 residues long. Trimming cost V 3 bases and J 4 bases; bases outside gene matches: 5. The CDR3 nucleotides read TGTGCCTGGAGCCTAGCGGGGGTCCGAGAGACCCAGTACTTC. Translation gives CAWSLAGVRETQYF.

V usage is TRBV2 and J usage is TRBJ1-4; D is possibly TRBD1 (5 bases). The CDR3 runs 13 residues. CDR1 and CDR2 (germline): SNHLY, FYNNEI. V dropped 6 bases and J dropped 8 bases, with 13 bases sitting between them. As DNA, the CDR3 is TGTGCCAGCAGACAGGTTGCGTCAGAAAAACTGTTTTTT. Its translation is CASRQVASEKLFF.

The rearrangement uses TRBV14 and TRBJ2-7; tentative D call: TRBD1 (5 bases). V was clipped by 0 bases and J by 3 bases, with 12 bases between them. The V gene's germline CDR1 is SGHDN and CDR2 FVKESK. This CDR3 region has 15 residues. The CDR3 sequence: CASSQDDYRSYEQYF. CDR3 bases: TGTGCCAGCAGCCAAGATGATTACAGGAGCTACGAGCAGTACTTC.

Written as DNA, the CDR3 is TGTGCCAGCTCACCGATGGAACTAGAGCCGCTCCACTTT. Translation gives CASSPMELEPLHF. The gene calls are TRBV18 and TRBJ1-6; D is unresolved. V gave up 3 bases and J gave up 16 bases, with 16 bases separating them. The CDR3 covers 13 residues. Germline lookup yields CDR1 KGHSH and CDR2 LQKENI.

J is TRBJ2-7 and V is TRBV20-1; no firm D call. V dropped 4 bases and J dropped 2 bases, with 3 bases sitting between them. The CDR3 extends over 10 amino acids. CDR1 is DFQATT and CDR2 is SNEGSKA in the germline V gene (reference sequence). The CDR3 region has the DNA TGCAGTGCTAAAGCCTACGAGCAGTACTTC. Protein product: CSAKAYEQYF.

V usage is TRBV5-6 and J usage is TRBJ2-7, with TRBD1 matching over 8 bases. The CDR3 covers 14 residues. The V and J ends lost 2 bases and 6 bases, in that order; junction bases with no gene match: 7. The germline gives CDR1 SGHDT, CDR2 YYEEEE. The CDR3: CASSFRDRWGEQYF. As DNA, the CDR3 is TGTGCCAGCAGCTTCAGGGACAGGTGGGGCGAGCAGTACTTC.

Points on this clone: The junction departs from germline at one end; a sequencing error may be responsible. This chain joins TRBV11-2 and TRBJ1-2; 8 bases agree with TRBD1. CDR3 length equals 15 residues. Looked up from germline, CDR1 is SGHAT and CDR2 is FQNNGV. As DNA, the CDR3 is TGTGCCGGCAGCCCACAGGGGGTGAGGTCTGGTGGCTACACCTTC. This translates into CAGSPQGVRSGGYTF. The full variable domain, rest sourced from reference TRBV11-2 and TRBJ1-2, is EAGVAQSPRYKIIEKRQSVAFWCNPISGHATLYWYQQILGQGPKLLIQFQNNGVVDDSQLPKDRFSAERLKGVDSTLKIQPAKLEDSAVYLCAGSPQGVRSGGYTFGSGTRLTVV.

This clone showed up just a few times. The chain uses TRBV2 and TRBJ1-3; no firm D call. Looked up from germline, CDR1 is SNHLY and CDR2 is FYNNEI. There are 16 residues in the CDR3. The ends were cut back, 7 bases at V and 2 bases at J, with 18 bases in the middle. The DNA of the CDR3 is TGTGCCAGCATATCCTTGTCCGGTCTTACTGGAAACACCATATATTTT. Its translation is CASISLSGLTGNTIYF.

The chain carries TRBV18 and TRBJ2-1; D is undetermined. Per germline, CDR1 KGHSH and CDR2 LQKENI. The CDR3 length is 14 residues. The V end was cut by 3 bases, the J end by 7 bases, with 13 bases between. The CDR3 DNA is TGTGCCAGCTCACCTTCCTCAGGCCGAAATGAGCAGTTCTTC. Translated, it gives CASSPSSGRNEQFF.